This TCR beta chain was identified in a study of CD8 T cells in Susac syndrome. CD8+ and CD4+ T cells circulating in blood were sequenced for TCR beta. TEMRA cells were FACS-enriched, while CD8+ and CD4+ T cells were negatively isolated. The study's findings and limits: It was acknowledged by the study that relatively few individuals were included in its TCR sequencing and HLA analysis.

V was pared by 6 bases and J by 7 bases, with 3 bases of the junction left unmatched. Germline V lookup: CDR1 LNHDA, CDR2 SQIVND (reference sequence). The CDR3 totals 15 residues. Turning to this clonotype: Its antigen is not known.

With random hexamers, about 0.5 to 1 ug RNA was reverse transcribed. TCR beta CDR3 was amplified by immunoSEQ covering 54 Vbeta and 13 Jbeta. TCRdb used MiXCR to reprocess the immunoSEQ multiplex PCR reads, holding one entry per CDR3 protein. The sample carries about 200,000 distinct CDR3 sequences, 92% recorded once. The sequenced material came from CD8+ T cells from PBMCs. This receptor was identified in a human donor with multiple sclerosis. The V and J genes are TRBV19 and TRBJ2-1; TRBD2 aligns across 16 bases. CDR3 in amino acids: CASSQGLAGGNEQFF. The CDR3, as DNA: TGTGCCAGTAGCCAGGGACTAGCGGGGGGGAATGAGCAGTTCTTC.